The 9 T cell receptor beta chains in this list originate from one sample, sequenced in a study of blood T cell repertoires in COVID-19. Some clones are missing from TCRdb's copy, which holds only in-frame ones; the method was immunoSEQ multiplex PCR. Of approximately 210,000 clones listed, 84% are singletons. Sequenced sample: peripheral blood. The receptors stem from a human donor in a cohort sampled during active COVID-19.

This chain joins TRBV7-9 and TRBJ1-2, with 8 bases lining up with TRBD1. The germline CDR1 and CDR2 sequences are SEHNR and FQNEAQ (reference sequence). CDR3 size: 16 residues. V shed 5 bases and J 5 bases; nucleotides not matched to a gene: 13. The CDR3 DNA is TGTGCCAGCAGCCCCAACCGGACAGGGATCCGTTATGGCTACACCTTC. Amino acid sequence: CASSPNRTGIRYGYTF.

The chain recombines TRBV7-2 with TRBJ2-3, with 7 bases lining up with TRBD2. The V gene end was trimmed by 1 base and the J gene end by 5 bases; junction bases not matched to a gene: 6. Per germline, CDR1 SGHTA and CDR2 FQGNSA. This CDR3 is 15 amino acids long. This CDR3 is CASSLVAGEVDTQYF. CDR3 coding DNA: TGTGCCAGCAGCTTAGTGGCGGGAGAGGTAGATACGCAGTATTTT.

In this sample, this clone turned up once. CDR3 coding DNA: TGTGCCTGGAGCACCGGGACAGTGGTTGAAAAACTGTTTTTT. Translated: CAWSTGTVVEKLFF. The chain combines TRBV30 with TRBJ1-4, with 7 bases that match TRBD1. CDR1 and CDR2 (germline): GTSNPN, SVGIG (reference sequence). V was clipped by 3 bases and J by 7 bases; unmatched bases: 8. CDR3 length: 14 amino acids.

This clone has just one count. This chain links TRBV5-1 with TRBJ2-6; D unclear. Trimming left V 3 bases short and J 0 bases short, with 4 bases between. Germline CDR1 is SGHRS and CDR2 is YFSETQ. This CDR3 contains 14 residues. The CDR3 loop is CASSSNSGANVLTF. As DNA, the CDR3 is TGCGCCAGCAGCTCTAACTCTGGGGCCAACGTCCTGACTTTC.

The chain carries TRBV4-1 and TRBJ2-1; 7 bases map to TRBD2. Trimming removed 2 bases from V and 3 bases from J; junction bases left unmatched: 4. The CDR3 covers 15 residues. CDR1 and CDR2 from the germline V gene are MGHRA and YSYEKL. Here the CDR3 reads CASSQQSGNYNEQFF. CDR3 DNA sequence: TGCGCCAGCAGCCAACAGAGCGGGAACTACAATGAGCAGTTCTTC.

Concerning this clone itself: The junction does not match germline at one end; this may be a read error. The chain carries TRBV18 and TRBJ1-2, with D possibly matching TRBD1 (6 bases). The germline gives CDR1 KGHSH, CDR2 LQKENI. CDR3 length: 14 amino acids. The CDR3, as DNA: TGTGCCAGCTCACCGGGCAGGGGTGTCTATAGCTACACCTTC. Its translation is CASSPGRGVYSYTF.

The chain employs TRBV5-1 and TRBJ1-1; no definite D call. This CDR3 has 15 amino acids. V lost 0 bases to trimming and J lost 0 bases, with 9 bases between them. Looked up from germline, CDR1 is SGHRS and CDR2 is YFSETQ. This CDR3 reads CASSLEPNLNTEAFF. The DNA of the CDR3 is TGCGCCAGCAGCTTGGAGCCGAATTTGAACACTGAAGCTTTCTTT.

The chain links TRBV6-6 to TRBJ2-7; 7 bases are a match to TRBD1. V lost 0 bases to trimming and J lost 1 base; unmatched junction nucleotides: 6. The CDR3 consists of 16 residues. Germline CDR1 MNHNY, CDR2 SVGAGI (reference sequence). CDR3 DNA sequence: TGTGCCAGCAGTTACTCCCCGACAGGGTCTTCCTACGAGCAGTACGTC. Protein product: CASSYSPTGSSYEQYV.

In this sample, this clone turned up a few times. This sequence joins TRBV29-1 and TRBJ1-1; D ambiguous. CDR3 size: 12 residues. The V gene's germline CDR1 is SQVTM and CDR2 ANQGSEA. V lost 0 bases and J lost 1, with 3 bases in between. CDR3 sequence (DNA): TGCAGCGTTGAAGACCAGAACACTGAAGCTTTCTTT. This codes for CSVEDQNTEAFF.